These 3 T cell receptor beta chains were sequenced from one sample in a study of blood T cell repertoires in COVID-19. Some clones are missing from TCRdb's copy, which holds only in-frame ones; the method was immunoSEQ multiplex PCR. This repertoire shows roughly 250,000 clones, roughly 87% found once; its top ten account for around 6%. The specimen was PBMCs or T cells enriched from blood (not recorded which). These receptors were collected from a woman aged 25 to 39 with acute COVID-19.

V is TRBV5-4 and J is TRBJ2-5; 15 bases line up with TRBD2. Trimming removed 4 bases from V and 2 bases from J; junction bases left unmatched: 3. Germline CDR1 is SGHNT and CDR2 is YYREEE (reference sequence). The length of the CDR3 is 16 residues. The chain's CDR3 is CASSTGLAGGQETQYF. CDR3 nucleotide sequence: TGTGCCAGCAGCACGGGACTAGCGGGGGGACAAGAGACCCAGTACTTC.

In DNA, the CDR3 is TGTGCCAGCTCACCCGGGACAGGCCGGCGGGGTGAAAAACTGTTTTTT. Protein product: CASSPGTGRRGEKLFF. This chain connects TRBV18 to TRBJ1-4; the match to TRBD1 covers 8 bases. CDR3 length: 16 residues. Germline V gives CDR1 KGHSH, CDR2 LQKENI. Trimming removed 3 bases from V and 7 bases from J; junction bases left unmatched: 10.

The chain carries TRBV19 and TRBJ1-2; TRBD1 matches 7 bases. The V gene end was trimmed by 3 bases and the J gene end by 3 bases; junction bases not matched to a gene: 10. This CDR3 region has 16 residues. Germline V CDR1 and CDR2: LNHDA, SQIVND (reference sequence). In DNA, the CDR3 is TGTGCCAGTAGTATCAGCCCGCAGGGGGTGTACTATGGCTACACCTTC. Translation gives CASSISPQGVYYGYTF.